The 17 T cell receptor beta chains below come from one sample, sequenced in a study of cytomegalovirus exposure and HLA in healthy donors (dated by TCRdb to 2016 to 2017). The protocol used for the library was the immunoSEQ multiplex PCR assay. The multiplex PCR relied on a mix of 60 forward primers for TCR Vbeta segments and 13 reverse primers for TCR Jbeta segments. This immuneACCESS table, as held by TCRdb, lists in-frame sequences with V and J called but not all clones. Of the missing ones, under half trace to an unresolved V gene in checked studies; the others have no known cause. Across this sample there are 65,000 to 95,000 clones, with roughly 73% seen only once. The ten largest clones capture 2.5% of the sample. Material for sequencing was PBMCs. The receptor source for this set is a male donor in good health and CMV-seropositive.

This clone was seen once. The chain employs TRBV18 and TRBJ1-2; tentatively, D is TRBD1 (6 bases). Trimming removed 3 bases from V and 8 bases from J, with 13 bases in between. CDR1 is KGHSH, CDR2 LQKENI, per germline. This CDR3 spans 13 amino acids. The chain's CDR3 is CASSPSDSRGYTF. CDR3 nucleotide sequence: TGTGCCAGCTCACCCTCGGACAGCAGAGGCTACACCTTC.

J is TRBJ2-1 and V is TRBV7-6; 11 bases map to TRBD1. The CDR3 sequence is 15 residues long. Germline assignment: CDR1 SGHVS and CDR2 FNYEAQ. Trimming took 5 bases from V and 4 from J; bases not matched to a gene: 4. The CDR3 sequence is CASSRGQGAYNEQFF. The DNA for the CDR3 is TGTGCCAGCAGCCGCGGACAGGGGGCTTACAATGAGCAGTTCTTC.

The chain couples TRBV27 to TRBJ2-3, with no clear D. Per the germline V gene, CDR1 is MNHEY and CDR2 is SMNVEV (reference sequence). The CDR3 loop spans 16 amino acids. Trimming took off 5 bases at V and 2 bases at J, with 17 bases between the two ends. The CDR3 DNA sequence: TGTGCCAGCAGTCCCCTTGGTGCTAGATCCACAGATACGCAGTATTTT. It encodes CASSPLGARSTDTQYF.

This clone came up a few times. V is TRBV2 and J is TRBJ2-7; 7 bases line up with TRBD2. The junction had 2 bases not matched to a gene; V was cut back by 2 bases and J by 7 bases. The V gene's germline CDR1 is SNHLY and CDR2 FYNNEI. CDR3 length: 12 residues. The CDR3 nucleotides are TGTGCCAGCAGTGAACGGCGGGAGGAGCAGTACTTC. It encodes CASSERREEQYF.

The chain's CDR3 is CASSVVGGGSTDTQYF. Here the CDR3 DNA reads TGTGCCAGCAGCGTAGTCGGCGGGGGGAGCACAGATACGCAGTATTTT. The chain employs TRBV9 and TRBJ2-3, with 8 bases that match TRBD2. Trimming removed 0 bases from V and 0 bases from J; junction bases left unmatched: 3. The germline V gene has CDR1 SGDLS and CDR2 YYNGEE. The CDR3 runs 16 residues.

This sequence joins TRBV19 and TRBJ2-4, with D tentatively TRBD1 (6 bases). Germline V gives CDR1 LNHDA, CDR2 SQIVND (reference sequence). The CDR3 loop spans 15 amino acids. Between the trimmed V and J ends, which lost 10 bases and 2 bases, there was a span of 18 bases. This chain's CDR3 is CATYNTQGTKNIQYF. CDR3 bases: TGTGCCACCTATAACACCCAGGGGACCAAAAACATTCAGTACTTC. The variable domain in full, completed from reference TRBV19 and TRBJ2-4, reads DGGITQSPKYLFRKEGQNVTLSCEQNLNHDAMYWYRQDPGQGLRLIYYSQIVNDFQKGDIAEGYSVSREKKESFPLTVTSAQKNPTAFYLCATYNTQGTKNIQYFGAGTRLSVL.

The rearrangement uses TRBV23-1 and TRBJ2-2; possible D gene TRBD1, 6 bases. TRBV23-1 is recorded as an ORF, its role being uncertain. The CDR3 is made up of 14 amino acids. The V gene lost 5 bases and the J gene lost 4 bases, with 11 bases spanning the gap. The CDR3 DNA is TGCGCCAGCAGTGTGGGGGCAATCACCGGGGAGCTGTTTTTT. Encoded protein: CASSVGAITGELFF.

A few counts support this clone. The CDR3 is CAISEFRQLAGGYNEQFF. The CDR3 DNA is TGTGCCATCAGTGAGTTCCGCCAACTAGCGGGAGGGTACAATGAGCAGTTCTTC. The chain employs TRBV10-3 and TRBJ2-1, with 13 bases identical to TRBD2. CDR1 is ENHRY and CDR2 is SYGVKD in the germline V gene. The CDR3 is made up of 18 amino acids. V was clipped by 1 base and J by 4 bases; unmatched bases: 7.

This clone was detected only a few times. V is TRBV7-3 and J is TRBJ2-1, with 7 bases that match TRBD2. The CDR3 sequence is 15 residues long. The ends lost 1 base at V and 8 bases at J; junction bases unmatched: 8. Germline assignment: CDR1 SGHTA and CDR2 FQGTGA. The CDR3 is CASSLNRGTIDEQFF. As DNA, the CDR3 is TGTGCCAGCAGCTTAAATCGAGGGACTATCGATGAGCAGTTCTTC.

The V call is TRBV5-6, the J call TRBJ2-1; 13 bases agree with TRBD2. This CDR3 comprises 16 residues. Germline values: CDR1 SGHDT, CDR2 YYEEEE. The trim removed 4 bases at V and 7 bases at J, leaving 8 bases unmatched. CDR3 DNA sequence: TGTGCCAGCAGCCCCGAGGGACTAGCGGGAAGGAATGAGCAGTTCTTC. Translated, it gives CASSPEGLAGRNEQFF. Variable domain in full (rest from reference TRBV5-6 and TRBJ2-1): DAGVTQSPTHLIKTRGQQVTLRCSPKSGHDTVSWYQQALGQGPQFIFQYYEEEERQRGNFPDRFSGHQFPNYSSELNVNALLLGDSALYLCASSPEGLAGRNEQFFGPGTRLTVL.

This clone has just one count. CDR3 protein: CASSRGLDYYNEQFF. The CDR3 region has the DNA TGTGCCAGCAGCCGAGGACTAGACTACTACAATGAGCAGTTCTTC. The J gene is TRBJ2-1, the V gene TRBV7-3; 7 positions agree with TRBD2. Per the germline V gene, CDR1 is SGHTA and CDR2 is FQGTGA. This CDR3 has 15 amino acids. Unmatched junction bases numbered 7, after V lost 5 bases and J lost 3 bases.

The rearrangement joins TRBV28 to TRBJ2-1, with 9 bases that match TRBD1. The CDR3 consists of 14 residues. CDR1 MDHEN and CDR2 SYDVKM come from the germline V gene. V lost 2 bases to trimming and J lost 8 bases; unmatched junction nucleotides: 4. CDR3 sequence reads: CASSLAQGAHEQFF. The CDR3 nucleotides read TGTGCCAGCAGTTTAGCACAGGGGGCTCATGAGCAGTTCTTC. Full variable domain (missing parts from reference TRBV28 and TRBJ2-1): DVKVTQSSRYLVKRTGEKVFLECVQDMDHENMFWYRQDPGLGLRLIYFSYDVKMKEKGDIPEGYSVSREKKERFSLILESASTNQTSMYLCASSLAQGAHEQFFGPGTRLTVL.

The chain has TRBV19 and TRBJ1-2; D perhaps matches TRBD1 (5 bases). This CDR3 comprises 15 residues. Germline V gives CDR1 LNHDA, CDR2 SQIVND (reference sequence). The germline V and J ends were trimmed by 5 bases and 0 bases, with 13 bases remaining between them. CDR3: CASSLSGGANYGYTF. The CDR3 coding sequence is TGTGCCAGTAGTTTGAGTGGGGGGGCTAACTATGGCTACACCTTC.

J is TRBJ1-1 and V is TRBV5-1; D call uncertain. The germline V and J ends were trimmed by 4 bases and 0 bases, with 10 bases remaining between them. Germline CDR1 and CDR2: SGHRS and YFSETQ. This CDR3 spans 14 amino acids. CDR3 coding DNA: TGCGCCAGCAGCCTCAGTATTTTGAACACTGAAGCTTTCTTT. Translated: CASSLSILNTEAFF.

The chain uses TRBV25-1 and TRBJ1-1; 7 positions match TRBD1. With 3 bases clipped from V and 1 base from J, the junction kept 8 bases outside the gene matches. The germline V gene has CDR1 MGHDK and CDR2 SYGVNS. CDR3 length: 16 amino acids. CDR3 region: CASSDEGAKGNTEAFF. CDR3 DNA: TGTGCCAGCAGTGATGAGGGGGCGAAGGGGAACACTGAAGCTTTCTTT.

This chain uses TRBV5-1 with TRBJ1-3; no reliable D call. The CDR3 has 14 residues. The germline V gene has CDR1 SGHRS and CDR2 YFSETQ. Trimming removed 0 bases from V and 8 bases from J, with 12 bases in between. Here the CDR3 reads CASSLGSTGDTIYF. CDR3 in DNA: TGCGCCAGCAGCTTGGGGTCGACCGGGGACACCATATATTTT.

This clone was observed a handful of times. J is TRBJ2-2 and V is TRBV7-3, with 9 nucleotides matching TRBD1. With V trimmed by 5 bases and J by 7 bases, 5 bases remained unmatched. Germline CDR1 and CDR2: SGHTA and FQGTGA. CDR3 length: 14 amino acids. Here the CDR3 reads CASSVDRGYGELFF. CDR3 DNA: TGTGCCAGCAGCGTCGACAGGGGGTACGGGGAGCTGTTTTTT.